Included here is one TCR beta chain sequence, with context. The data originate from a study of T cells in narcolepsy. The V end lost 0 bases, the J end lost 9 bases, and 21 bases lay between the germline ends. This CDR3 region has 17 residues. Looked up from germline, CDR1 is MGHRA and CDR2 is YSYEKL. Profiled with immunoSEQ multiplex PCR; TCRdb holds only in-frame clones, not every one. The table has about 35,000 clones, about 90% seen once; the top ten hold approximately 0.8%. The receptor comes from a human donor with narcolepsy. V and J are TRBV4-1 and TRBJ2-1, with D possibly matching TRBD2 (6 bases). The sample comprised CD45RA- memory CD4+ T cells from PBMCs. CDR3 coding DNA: TGCGCCAGCAGCCAAGATTGGCCCGGGACTGGAGGGATTGAGCAGTTCTTC. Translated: CASSQDWPGTGGIEQFF.